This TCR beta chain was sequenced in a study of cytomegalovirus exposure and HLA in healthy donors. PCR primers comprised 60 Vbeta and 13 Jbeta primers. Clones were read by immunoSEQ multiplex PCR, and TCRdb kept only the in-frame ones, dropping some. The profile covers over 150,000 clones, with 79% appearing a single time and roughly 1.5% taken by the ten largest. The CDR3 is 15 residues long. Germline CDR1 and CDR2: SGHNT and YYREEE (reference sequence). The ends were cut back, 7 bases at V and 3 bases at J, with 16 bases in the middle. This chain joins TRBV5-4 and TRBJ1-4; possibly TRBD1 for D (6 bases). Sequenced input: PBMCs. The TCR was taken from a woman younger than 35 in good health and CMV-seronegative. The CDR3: CASVGPQGPNEKLFF. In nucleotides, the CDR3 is TGTGCCAGCGTTGGGCCACAGGGTCCTAATGAAAAACTGTTTTTT.